Listed here are 25 T cell receptor beta chains from one sample, sequenced in a study of blood T cell repertoires in COVID-19. Using immunoSEQ multiplex PCR, the repertoire was profiled, and TCRdb retains in-frame clones only, with some absent. The sample records just over 90,000 clones, under 90% being singletons. Sequencing was carried out using peripheral blood. The origin of the receptors is a human donor with active COVID-19. The donor label of this sample is uncertain.

V gene TRBV11-2 combines with J gene TRBJ1-1; 7 bases agree with TRBD1. This CDR3 region has 14 residues. J was trimmed by 6 bases and V by 5 bases; bases with no gene match: 9. CDR1 is SGHAT and CDR2 is FQNNGV in the germline V gene. In DNA form, the CDR3 reads TGTGCCAGCAGCCCCAGGGGGGCGCGGGCTGAAGCTTTCTTT. Translating it yields CASSPRGARAEAFF.

The chain joins TRBV18 to TRBJ1-3; 7 positions agree with TRBD1. This CDR3 comprises 14 residues. J was trimmed by 4 bases and V by 2 bases; bases with no gene match: 2. Germline V gene lookup returns CDR1 KGHSH and CDR2 LQKENI. The CDR3 is CASSPEDRGNTIYF. In DNA form, the CDR3 reads TGTGCCAGCTCACCAGAGGACAGGGGAAACACCATATATTTT.

The chain joins TRBV7-2 to TRBJ1-2; the D gene is possibly TRBD1 (5 bases). This CDR3 spans 15 amino acids. CDR1 and CDR2 (germline): SGHTA, FQGNSA. Trimming removed 5 bases at V and 6 bases at J, with 19 bases between. The CDR3 region has the DNA TGTGCCAGCAGCAAGACCAGGGTATTGGACAATGGCTACACCTTC. It encodes CASSKTRVLDNGYTF. The whole variable domain, remainder taken from reference TRBV7-2 and TRBJ1-2, is GAGVSQSPSNKVTEKGKDVELRCDPISGHTALYWYRQSLGQGLEFLIYFQGNSAPDKSGLPSDRFSAERTGGSVSTLTIQRTQQEDSAVYLCASSKTRVLDNGYTFGSGTRLTVV.

This rearrangement joins TRBV5-6 to TRBJ2-3; weak D call: TRBD1 (5 bases). The V and J ends lost 5 bases and 2 bases respectively, with 15 bases between them. CDR3 length equals 15 residues. CDR1 SGHDT and CDR2 YYEEEE come from the germline V gene. CDR3 nucleotides: TGTGCCAGCAGGCTTCAGGGTCCCAACACAGATACGCAGTATTTT. Amino acids: CASRLQGPNTDTQYF.

The chain couples TRBV7-2 to TRBJ2-5; no reliable D call. V was shortened by 1 base and J by 7 bases, with 13 bases between the two germline ends. CDR1 is SGHTA, CDR2 FQGNSA, per germline. This CDR3 is 14 amino acids long. The CDR3 reads CASSLGPSSGTQYF. The DNA for the CDR3 is TGTGCCAGCAGCTTAGGTCCTAGTTCGGGGACCCAGTACTTC. The complete variable domain, with remaining parts taken from reference TRBV7-2 and TRBJ2-5, reads GAGVSQSPSNKVTEKGKDVELRCDPISGHTALYWYRQSLGQGLEFLIYFQGNSAPDKSGLPSDRFSAERTGGSVSTLTIQRTQQEDSAVYLCASSLGPSSGTQYFGPGTRLLVL.

V and J are TRBV28 and TRBJ2-3; 9 nucleotides agree with TRBD2. CDR1 MDHEN and CDR2 SYDVKM come from the germline V gene. This CDR3 is 16 amino acids long. Trimming removed 8 bases from V and 2 bases from J; junction bases left unmatched: 11. CDR3 nucleotide sequence: TGTGCCAGCGCCTCAGCGGGGGGCCGGGTCACAGATACGCAGTATTTT. It specifies CASASAGGRVTDTQYF.

This clone appeared a single time. This chain connects TRBV6-5 to TRBJ1-2, with 8 nucleotides matching TRBD1. This CDR3 spans 12 amino acids. Germline-derived CDR1 and CDR2 are MNHEY and SVGAGI. V lost 4 bases, J lost 10 bases, and 5 bases stayed unmatched. CDR3 sequence reads: CASSWGQAHYTF. The CDR3 bases are TGTGCCAGCAGTTGGGGACAGGCGCACTACACCTTC.

This clone was seen once. This chain joins TRBV2 and TRBJ1-4; the D gene is possibly TRBD1 (5 bases). From germline, CDR1 is SNHLY and CDR2 FYNNEI. This CDR3 has 14 residues. Trimming took 1 base from V and 5 from J, leaving 8 bases between them. The CDR3 is CASSEGGRNEKLFF. The CDR3 coding sequence is TGTGCCAGCAGTGAAGGGGGCCGAAATGAAAAACTGTTTTTT. Complete variable domain (other parts from reference TRBV2 and TRBJ1-4): EPEVTQTPSHQVTQMGQEVILRCVPISNHLYFYWYRQILGQKVEFLVSFYNNEISEKSEIFDDQFSVERPDGSNFTLKIRSTKLEDSAMYFCASSEGGRNEKLFFGSGTQLSVL.

This sequence joins TRBV5-4 and TRBJ1-2, with 8 nucleotides matching TRBD1. The CDR3 contains 13 residues. The junction had 4 bases not matched to a gene; V was cut back by 3 bases and J by 6 bases. Looked up from germline, CDR1 is SGHNT and CDR2 is YYREEE (reference sequence). The CDR3 here is CASSSTGADGYTF. CDR3 DNA: TGTGCCAGCAGCTCGACAGGGGCCGATGGCTACACCTTC.

V and J are TRBV5-5 and TRBJ2-2, with D uncertain. The CDR3 is 14 amino acids. Trimming took 4 bases from V and 0 from J, leaving 7 bases between them. In germline, CDR1 is SGHKS, CDR2 YYEKEE (reference sequence). The CDR3 region has the DNA TGTGCCAGCAGCCGCCTAGCGAACACCGGGGAGCTGTTTTTT. Its protein is CASSRLANTGELFF. The full variable domain, completed using reference TRBV5-5 and TRBJ2-2, is DAGVTQSPTHLIKTRGQQVTLRCSPISGHKSVSWYQQVLGQGPQFIFQYYEKEERGRGNFPDRFSARQFPNYSSELNVNALLLGDSALYLCASSRLANTGELFFGEGSRLTVL.

This chain joins TRBV4-3 and TRBJ2-1; weak D call: TRBD1 (5 bases). CDR3 size: 15 residues. Trimming removed 2 bases at V and 15 bases at J, with 23 bases between. The germline gives CDR1 LGHNA, CDR2 YSLEER. The CDR3 region has the DNA TGCGCCAGCAGCCAATGGAGCAGATGTGGGGCAGGGATGTTCTTC. Protein sequence: CASSQWSRCGAGMFF.

The gene calls are TRBV5-1 and TRBJ1-2; TRBD1 aligns across 12 bases. The CDR3 consists of 13 residues. CDR1 is SGHRS, CDR2 YFSETQ, per germline. With V trimmed by 7 bases and J by 8 bases, 6 bases remained unmatched. CDR3 loop: CASGTGGAGGYTF. The DNA for the CDR3 is TGCGCCAGCGGGACAGGGGGCGCCGGAGGCTACACCTTC.

The CDR3 is CSVWTGRMGYEQYF. CDR3 nucleotides: TGCAGCGTCTGGACAGGGCGGATGGGCTACGAGCAGTACTTC. The rearrangement uses TRBV29-1 and TRBJ2-7; 8 positions match TRBD1. The germline gives CDR1 SQVTM, CDR2 ANQGSEA. The CDR3 is 14 residues long. J was trimmed by 3 bases and V by 6 bases; bases with no gene match: 10.

V usage is TRBV11-2 and J usage is TRBJ2-7, with 7 bases fitting TRBD1. V shed 5 bases, J shed 4 bases, and the junction held 5 bases outside the gene matches. The CDR3 consists of 13 residues. Germline V gene data show CDR1 as SGHAT and CDR2 as FQNNGV. CDR3 loop: CASSPTGVYEQYF. CDR3 DNA: TGTGCCAGCAGCCCAACAGGGGTATACGAGCAGTACTTC.

The chain employs TRBV28 and TRBJ2-7; perhaps TRBD1 as D (5 bases). Trimming cost V 2 bases and J 4 bases, with 12 bases left between them. Germline CDR1 and CDR2: MDHEN and SYDVKM. The CDR3 covers 14 residues. CDR3 residues: CASSLRTGPYEQYF. The CDR3 DNA sequence: TGTGCCAGCAGTTTACGAACAGGACCTTACGAGCAGTACTTC.

The rearrangement joins TRBV5-1 to TRBJ2-3, with D uncertain. This CDR3 comprises 12 residues. The V and J ends lost 2 bases and 5 bases respectively, with 6 bases between them. Germline CDR1 SGHRS, CDR2 YFSETQ. CDR3 region: CASSLSRDTQYF. In DNA, the CDR3 is TGCGCCAGCAGCTTATCCCGAGATACGCAGTATTTT. Full variable domain (missing parts from reference TRBV5-1 and TRBJ2-3): KAGVTQTPRYLIKTRGQQVTLSCSPISGHRSVSWYQQTPGQGLQFLFEYFSETQRNKGNFPGRFSGRQFSNSRSEMNVSTLELGDSALYLCASSLSRDTQYFGPGTRLTVL.

A single count supports this clone. This sequence joins TRBV7-2 and TRBJ1-2; 12 nucleotides agree with TRBD1. After removal of 3 bases from V and 7 bases from J, the junction contained 9 bases not matched to a gene. This CDR3 comprises 16 residues. CDR1 SGHTA and CDR2 FQGNSA come from the germline V gene. For the CDR3, the DNA is TGTGCCAGCAGCTTGGGGACAGGGGGCGTTCAAGGTGGCTACACCTTC. It yields the protein CASSLGTGGVQGGYTF.

The chain is built from TRBV27 and TRBJ1-5; 7 bases align to TRBD1. The V segment lost 5 bases and the J segment 3 bases; nucleotides outside the gene matches: 4. The V gene's germline CDR1 is MNHEY and CDR2 SMNVEV (reference sequence). The CDR3 has 14 amino acids. Here the CDR3 reads CASSPTGFNQPQHF. The CDR3 DNA sequence: TGTGCCAGCAGTCCGACAGGGTTCAATCAGCCCCAGCATTTT.

The genes are TRBV15 and TRBJ1-1; D might be TRBD1 (6 bases). V lost 6 bases to trimming and J lost 1 base, with 6 bases between them. This CDR3 contains 12 residues. Germline CDR1 reads LNHNV; CDR2 reads YYDKDF (reference sequence). Here the CDR3 reads CATRQGNTEAFF. The CDR3, as DNA: TGTGCCACCAGACAGGGGAACACTGAAGCTTTCTTT.

The chain carries TRBV19 and TRBJ2-2; 7 bases are a match to TRBD1. This CDR3 spans 15 amino acids. Germline CDR1 is LNHDA and CDR2 is SQIVND (reference sequence). V shed 8 bases, J shed 3 bases, and the junction held 9 bases outside the gene matches. The CDR3, as DNA: TGTGCCAGTCTGTCCGGGACAGAATACACCGGGGAGCTGTTTTTT. Protein sequence: CASLSGTEYTGELFF.

Points on this clone: Other DNA sequences in the sample encode the same CDR3. The gene calls are TRBV30 and TRBJ1-2; 10 bases map to TRBD1. CDR3 length equals 14 residues. In germline, CDR1 is GTSNPN, CDR2 SVGIG (reference sequence). The V and J ends lost 0 bases and 4 bases, in that order; junction bases with no gene match: 2. This CDR3 reads CAWSVGQGSYGYTF. In DNA form, the CDR3 reads TGTGCCTGGAGTGTGGGACAGGGGTCCTATGGCTACACCTTC.

The V call is TRBV7-8, the J call TRBJ2-5; 13 positions match TRBD2. CDR1 SGHVS and CDR2 FQNEAQ come from the germline V gene. The CDR3 runs to 18 residues. V shed 1 base, J shed 5 bases, and the junction held 10 bases outside the gene matches. CDR3 residues: CASSLEGLAGRTFETQYF. The CDR3 coding sequence is TGTGCCAGCAGCTTAGAGGGACTAGCGGGGAGAACTTTTGAGACCCAGTACTTC.

The rearrangement joins TRBV27 to TRBJ2-1; 13 bases line up with TRBD2. The germline V gene has CDR1 MNHEY and CDR2 SMNVEV (reference sequence). This CDR3 has 16 amino acids. J gave up 7 bases and V 5 bases, and 8 bases lay outside the gene matches. The CDR3 loop is CASSTSGGAWGNEQFF. The CDR3 DNA sequence: TGTGCCAGCAGTACTAGCGGGGGGGCATGGGGGAATGAGCAGTTCTTC.

The rearrangement joins TRBV4-1 to TRBJ1-1, with TRBD1 matching over 9 bases. Per the germline V gene, CDR1 is MGHRA and CDR2 is YSYEKL. The CDR3 covers 16 residues. Unmatched junction bases numbered 10, after V lost 3 bases and J lost 5 bases. The CDR3 loop reads CASSHDPGQGRTEAFF. DNA of the CDR3: TGCGCCAGCAGCCATGACCCGGGACAGGGTAGGACTGAAGCTTTCTTT.

This clone appeared once. The CDR3, as DNA: TGTGCCAGCAGTTTGCCGACAGGGTGGACCAATGAGCAGTTCTTC. Translation: CASSLPTGWTNEQFF. The V gene is TRBV28, the J gene TRBJ2-1; 7 bases match TRBD1. This CDR3 is built from 15 residues. The junction had 8 bases not matched to a gene; V was cut back by 3 bases and J by 6 bases. In germline, CDR1 is MDHEN, CDR2 SYDVKM.